This is a list of T cell receptor beta chains from one sample in a study of T cells in Graves' hyperthyroidism and ophthalmopathy. Via MiXCR, TCRdb re-called the multiplex PCR reads, giving one row per CDR3 protein. This table has 250,000 to 300,000 distinct CDR3 sequences, around a fifth appearing once. Material: blood. All receptors derive from a man aged 50-60 years with Graves' ophthalmopathy. Both conserved end residues are part of each CDR3. The D gene is left open where the match is weak. A row's size may be missing; if present it is once, few, many or a size class.

v_call: TRBV20-1; d_call: TRBD1; j_call: TRBJ1-5; clone_size: few; cdr3_aa: CSAIEGAQGNQPQHF; cdr3_nt: TGCAGTGCTATCGAGGGGGCGCAGGGCAATCAGCCCCAGCATTTT
v_call: TRBV20-1; d_call: TRBD2; j_call: TRBJ2-1; clone_size: many; cdr3_aa: CSASSGIFPFNEQFF; cdr3_nt: TGCAGTGCTAGTAGCGGGATATTCCCATTCAATGAGCAGTTCTTC
v_call: TRBV18; d_call: .; j_call: TRBJ2-7; clone_size: many; cdr3_aa: CASSPSSWLSSYEQYF; cdr3_nt: TGTGCCAGCTCACCTTCATCTTGGCTTAGCTCCTACGAGCAGTACTTC
v_call: TRBV11-1; d_call: .; j_call: TRBJ2-5; clone_size: many; cdr3_aa: CASSTDTYQETQYF; cdr3_nt: TGTGCCAGCAGCACAGACACCTACCAAGAGACCCAGTACTTC
v_call: TRBV11-2; d_call: .; j_call: TRBJ2-5; clone_size: many; cdr3_aa: CASSSSGVSGETQYF; cdr3_nt: TGTGCCAGCAGCTCCTCCGGGGTTAGCGGCGAGACCCAGTACTTC
v_call: TRBV27; d_call: .; j_call: TRBJ1-1; clone_size: once; cdr3_aa: CASSEGTRTEAFF; cdr3_nt: TGTGCCAGCAGTGAGGGGACAAGGACTGAAGCTTTCTTT
v_call: TRBV5-6; d_call: TRBD1; j_call: TRBJ2-1; clone_size: .; cdr3_aa: CASSLGSGTGVYNEQFF; cdr3_nt: TGTGCCAGCAGCTTGGGATCGGGGACAGGGGTTTACAATGAGCAGTTCTTC
v_call: TRBV7-8; d_call: .; j_call: TRBJ2-1; clone_size: few; cdr3_aa: CASSLKRALHNEQFF; cdr3_nt: TGTGCCAGCAGCTTAAAAAGAGCGCTCCACAATGAGCAGTTCTTC
v_call: TRBV5-1; d_call: .; j_call: TRBJ1-1; clone_size: many; cdr3_aa: CASSLGTGTVNTEAFF; cdr3_nt: TGCGCCAGCAGCTTGGGGACGGGGACGGTGAACACTGAAGCTTTCTTT
v_call: TRBV3-1; d_call: .; j_call: TRBJ2-5; clone_size: many; cdr3_aa: CASSDREETQYF; cdr3_nt: TGTGCCAGCAGCGACCGTGAAGAGACCCAGTACTTC
v_call: TRBV20-1; d_call: .; j_call: TRBJ1-2; clone_size: many; cdr3_aa: CSASNMDGYTF; cdr3_nt: TGCAGTGCTTCTAACATGGATGGCTACACCTTC
v_call: TRBV19; d_call: TRBD1; j_call: TRBJ1-5; clone_size: .; cdr3_aa: CASSIGAGGGQPQHF; cdr3_nt: TGTGCCAGTAGTATAGGGGCAGGGGGGGGTCAGCCCCAGCATTTT
v_call: TRBV11-2; d_call: TRBD1; j_call: TRBJ2-7; clone_size: many; cdr3_aa: CASSTHGQGQRYEQYF; cdr3_nt: TGTGCCAGCAGCACCCATGGACAGGGACAACGCTACGAGCAGTACTTC
v_call: TRBV6-5; d_call: .; j_call: TRBJ1-2; clone_size: .; cdr3_aa: CASSYSDLRGAGYTF; cdr3_nt: TGTGCCAGCAGTTACTCCGATCTCCGAGGCGCTGGCTACACCTTC
v_call: TRBV24-1; d_call: .; j_call: TRBJ1-5; clone_size: few; cdr3_aa: CATSEAPRGPNQPQHF; cdr3_nt: TGTGCCACCAGTGAGGCCCCGAGGGGTCCGAATCAGCCCCAGCATTTT
v_call: TRBV7-9; d_call: TRBD1; j_call: TRBJ1-5; clone_size: many; cdr3_aa: CASSLGTGRNQPQHF; cdr3_nt: TGCGCCAGCAGCCTTGGGACAGGGAGAAATCAGCCCCAGCATTTT
v_call: TRBV15; d_call: .; j_call: TRBJ1-1; clone_size: .; cdr3_aa: CATSRDAAGTEAFF; cdr3_nt: TGTGCCACCAGCAGAGATGCAGCGGGCACTGAAGCTTTCTTT
v_call: TRBV6-1; d_call: TRBD1; j_call: TRBJ1-1; clone_size: .; cdr3_aa: CASSTTGGEGEAFF; cdr3_nt: TGTGCCAGCAGTACCACAGGGGGCGAGGGTGAAGCTTTCTTT
v_call: TRBV6-1; d_call: TRBD2; j_call: TRBJ2-3; clone_size: .; cdr3_aa: CASSDPSAGVLGTDTQYF; cdr3_nt: TGTGCCAGCAGTGACCCTTCAGCGGGAGTGCTAGGCACAGATACGCAGTATTTT
v_call: TRBV9; d_call: .; j_call: TRBJ2-3; clone_size: .; cdr3_aa: CASSVGGSGATDTQYF; cdr3_nt: TGTGCCAGCAGCGTAGGAGGGAGTGGGGCCACAGATACGCAGTATTTT
v_call: TRBV5-1; d_call: .; j_call: TRBJ2-7; clone_size: many; cdr3_aa: CASSLEWEGYEQYF; cdr3_nt: TGCGCCAGCAGCTTGGAGTGGGAAGGGTACGAGCAGTACTTC
v_call: TRBV9; d_call: .; j_call: TRBJ2-7; clone_size: .; cdr3_aa: CASSPATSFSYEQYF; cdr3_nt: TGTGCCAGCAGCCCGGCGACTAGTTTTTCCTACGAGCAGTACTTC
v_call: TRBV20-1; d_call: .; j_call: TRBJ2-5; clone_size: many; cdr3_aa: CSATGLRLARETQYF; cdr3_nt: TGCAGTGCTACGGGTCTTAGGCTAGCGAGGGAGACCCAGTACTTC
v_call: TRBV3-1; d_call: .; j_call: TRBJ2-7; clone_size: many; cdr3_aa: CASSQVRRGEQYF; cdr3_nt: TGTGCCAGCAGCCAAGTCCGTCGAGGCGAGCAGTACTTC
v_call: TRBV20-1; d_call: TRBD2; j_call: TRBJ2-7; clone_size: many; cdr3_aa: CSARSGTSGPANEQYF; cdr3_nt: TGCAGTGCTAGATCCGGGACTAGCGGGCCCGCCAACGAGCAGTACTTC
v_call: TRBV20-1; d_call: TRBD2; j_call: TRBJ2-7; clone_size: few; cdr3_aa: CSGNRREGRYEQYF; cdr3_nt: TGCAGTGGGAATAGACGGGAGGGCCGTTACGAGCAGTACTTC
v_call: TRBV19; d_call: .; j_call: TRBJ2-7; clone_size: .; cdr3_aa: CASRKRTVGVGYEQYF; cdr3_nt: TGTGCCAGTAGAAAGCGGACGGTTGGAGTGGGCTACGAGCAGTACTTC
v_call: TRBV2; d_call: .; j_call: TRBJ2-3; clone_size: many; cdr3_aa: CASSEWDLSTDTQYF; cdr3_nt: TGTGCCAGCAGTGAATGGGATTTGAGCACAGATACGCAGTATTTT
v_call: TRBV20-1; d_call: .; j_call: TRBJ2-1; clone_size: .; cdr3_aa: CSARDLGQLRSLDEQFF; cdr3_nt: TGCAGTGCTAGAGATCTGGGCCAACTGAGATCATTGGATGAGCAGTTCTTC
v_call: TRBV5-1; d_call: .; j_call: TRBJ2-7; clone_size: many; cdr3_aa: CASSFNTREQYF; cdr3_nt: TGCGCCAGCAGCTTTAATACGAGGGAGCAGTACTTC
v_call: TRBV5-1; d_call: TRBD2; j_call: TRBJ2-1; clone_size: many; cdr3_aa: CASSLHSPSGPSSYNEQFF; cdr3_nt: TGCGCCAGCAGCTTGCATTCCCCTAGCGGACCGAGCTCCTACAATGAGCAGTTCTTC
v_call: TRBV30; d_call: .; j_call: TRBJ2-1; clone_size: many; cdr3_aa: CAWSKELWQFF; cdr3_nt: TGTGCCTGGTCAAAGGAGCTTTGGCAGTTCTTC
v_call: TRBV6-1; d_call: TRBD2; j_call: TRBJ2-1; clone_size: .; cdr3_aa: CASSPGLAEHLQFF; cdr3_nt: TGTGCCAGCAGTCCGGGACTAGCGGAACATCTACAGTTCTTC
v_call: TRBV13; d_call: TRBD1; j_call: TRBJ1-1; clone_size: .; cdr3_aa: CASSSRQGLNTEAFF; cdr3_nt: TGTGCCAGCAGCTCAAGACAGGGATTGAACACTGAAGCTTTCTTT
v_call: TRBV2; d_call: .; j_call: TRBJ2-7; clone_size: many; cdr3_aa: CASRLPTDYEQYF; cdr3_nt: TGTGCCAGCAGGCTCCCGACGGACTACGAGCAGTACTTC
v_call: TRBV3-1; d_call: .; j_call: TRBJ2-2; clone_size: few; cdr3_aa: CASSQDPSANRAGELFF; cdr3_nt: TGTGCCAGCAGCCAAGACCCTAGCGCAAACCGAGCCGGGGAGCTGTTTTTT
v_call: TRBV6-1; d_call: TRBD2; j_call: TRBJ2-3; clone_size: few; cdr3_aa: CASSEYAGATDTQYF; cdr3_nt: TGTGCCAGCAGTGAATACGCGGGAGCTACAGATACGCAGTATTTT
v_call: TRBV11-2; d_call: .; j_call: TRBJ1-6; clone_size: few; cdr3_aa: CASSSSVVGLYSPLHF; cdr3_nt: TGTGCCAGCAGCTCCTCGGTCGTGGGACTTTATTCACCCCTCCACTTT
v_call: TRBV5-5; d_call: TRBD1; j_call: TRBJ1-2; clone_size: .; cdr3_aa: CASSLGVGQGTYGYTF; cdr3_nt: TGTGCCAGCAGCTTGGGTGTGGGACAGGGGACCTATGGCTACACCTTC
v_call: TRBV3-1; d_call: TRBD2; j_call: TRBJ2-4; clone_size: many; cdr3_aa: CASSQGGGNIQYF; cdr3_nt: TGTGCCAGCAGCCAAGGGGGGGGAAACATTCAGTACTTC
v_call: TRBV15; d_call: .; j_call: TRBJ1-1; clone_size: many; cdr3_aa: CATSRGGPPLDTEAFF; cdr3_nt: TGTGCCACCAGCAGAGGAGGGCCCCCATTGGACACTGAAGCTTTCTTT
v_call: TRBV29-1; d_call: .; j_call: TRBJ1-1; clone_size: .; cdr3_aa: CSVQRTADTEAFF; cdr3_nt: TGCAGCGTTCAACGGACGGCTGACACTGAAGCTTTCTTT